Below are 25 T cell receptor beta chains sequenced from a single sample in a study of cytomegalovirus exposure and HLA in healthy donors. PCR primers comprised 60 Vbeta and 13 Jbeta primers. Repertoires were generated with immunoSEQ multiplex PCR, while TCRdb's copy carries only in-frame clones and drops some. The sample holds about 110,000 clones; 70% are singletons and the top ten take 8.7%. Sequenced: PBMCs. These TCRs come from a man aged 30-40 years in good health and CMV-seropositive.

CDR3 loop: CASSPGQGMAFF. Here the CDR3 DNA reads TGTGCCAGCAGCCCCGGACAAGGGATGGCTTTCTTT. The chain links TRBV5-4 to TRBJ1-1, with a weak D call TRBD1 (5 bases). Germline CDR1 and CDR2: SGHNT and YYREEE (reference sequence). V was shortened by 4 bases and J by 11 bases, with 15 bases between the two germline ends. The CDR3 covers 12 residues.

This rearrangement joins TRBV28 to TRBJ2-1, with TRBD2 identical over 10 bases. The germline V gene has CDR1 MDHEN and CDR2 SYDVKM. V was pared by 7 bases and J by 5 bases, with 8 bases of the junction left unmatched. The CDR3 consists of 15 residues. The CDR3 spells CASTLTSGLNNEQFF. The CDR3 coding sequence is TGTGCCAGCACACTGACTAGCGGGCTGAACAATGAGCAGTTCTTC.

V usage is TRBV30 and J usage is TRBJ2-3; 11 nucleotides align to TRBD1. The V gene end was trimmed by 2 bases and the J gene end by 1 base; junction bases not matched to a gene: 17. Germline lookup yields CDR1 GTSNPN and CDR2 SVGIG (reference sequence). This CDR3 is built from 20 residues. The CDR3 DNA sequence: TGTGCCTGGAGTCCCTTCGAAAGGACAGGGGGCGACTCCGGCACAGATACGCAGTATTTT. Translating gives CAWSPFERTGGDSGTDTQYF. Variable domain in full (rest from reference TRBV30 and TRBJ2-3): SQTIHQWPATLVQPVGSPLSLECTVEGTSNPNLYWYRQAAGRGLQLLFYSVGIGQISSEVPQNLSASRPQDRQFILSSKKLLLSDSGFYLCAWSPFERTGGDSGTDTQYFGPGTRLTVL.

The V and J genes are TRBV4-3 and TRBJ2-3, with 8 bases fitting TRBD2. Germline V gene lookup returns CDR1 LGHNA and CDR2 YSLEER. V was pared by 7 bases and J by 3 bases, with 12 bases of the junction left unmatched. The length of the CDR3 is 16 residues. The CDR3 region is CASTPVAGTRTDTQYF. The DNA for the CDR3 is TGCGCCAGCACCCCCGTAGCCGGGACTAGGACAGATACGCAGTATTTT.

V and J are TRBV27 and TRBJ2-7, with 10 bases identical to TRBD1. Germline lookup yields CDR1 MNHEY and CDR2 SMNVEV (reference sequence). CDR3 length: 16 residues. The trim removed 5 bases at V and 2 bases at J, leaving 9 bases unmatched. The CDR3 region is CASSTQPGQGPYEQYF. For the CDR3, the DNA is TGTGCCAGCAGTACCCAACCGGGACAGGGGCCCTACGAGCAGTACTTC.

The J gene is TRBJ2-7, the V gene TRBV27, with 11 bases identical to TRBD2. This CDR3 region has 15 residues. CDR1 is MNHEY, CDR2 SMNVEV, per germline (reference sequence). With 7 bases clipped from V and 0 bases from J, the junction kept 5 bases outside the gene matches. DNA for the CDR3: TGTGCCAGCACTACCGGGACTAGCGGCTCCTACGAGCAGTACGTC. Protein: CASTTGTSGSYEQYV.

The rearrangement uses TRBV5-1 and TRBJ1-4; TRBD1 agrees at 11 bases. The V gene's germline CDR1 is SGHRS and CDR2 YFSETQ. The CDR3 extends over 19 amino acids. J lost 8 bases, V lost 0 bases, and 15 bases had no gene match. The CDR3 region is CASSLVREQDRGPQEKLFF. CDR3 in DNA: TGCGCCAGCAGCTTGGTTCGAGAACAGGACAGGGGGCCGCAGGAAAAACTGTTTTTT.

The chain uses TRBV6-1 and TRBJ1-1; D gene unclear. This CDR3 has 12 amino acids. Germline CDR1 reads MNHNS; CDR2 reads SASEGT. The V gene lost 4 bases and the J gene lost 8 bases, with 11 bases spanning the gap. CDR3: CASSGGGPEAFF. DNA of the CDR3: TGTGCCAGCAGTGGGGGAGGACCCGAAGCTTTCTTT.

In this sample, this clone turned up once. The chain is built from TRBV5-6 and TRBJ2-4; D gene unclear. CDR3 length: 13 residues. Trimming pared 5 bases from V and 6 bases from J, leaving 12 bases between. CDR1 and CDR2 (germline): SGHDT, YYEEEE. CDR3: CASRYAGLNIQYF. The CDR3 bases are TGTGCCAGCAGGTATGCAGGCTTAAACATTCAGTACTTC. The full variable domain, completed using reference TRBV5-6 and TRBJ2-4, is DAGVTQSPTHLIKTRGQQVTLRCSPKSGHDTVSWYQQALGQGPQFIFQYYEEEERQRGNFPDRFSGHQFPNYSSELNVNALLLGDSALYLCASRYAGLNIQYFGAGTRLSVL.

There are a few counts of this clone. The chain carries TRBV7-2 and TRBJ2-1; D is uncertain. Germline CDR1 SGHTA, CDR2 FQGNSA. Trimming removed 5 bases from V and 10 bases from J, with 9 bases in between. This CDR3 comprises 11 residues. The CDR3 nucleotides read TGTGCCAGCAGCCAGACTCCCGAGCAGTTCTTC. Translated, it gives CASSQTPEQFF.

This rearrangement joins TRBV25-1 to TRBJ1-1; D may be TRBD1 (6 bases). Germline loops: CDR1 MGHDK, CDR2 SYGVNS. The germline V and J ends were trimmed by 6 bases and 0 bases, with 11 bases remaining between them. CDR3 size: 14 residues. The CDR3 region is CASSGQIMNTEAFF. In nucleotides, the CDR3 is TGTGCCAGCAGCGGACAGATCATGAACACTGAAGCTTTCTTT.

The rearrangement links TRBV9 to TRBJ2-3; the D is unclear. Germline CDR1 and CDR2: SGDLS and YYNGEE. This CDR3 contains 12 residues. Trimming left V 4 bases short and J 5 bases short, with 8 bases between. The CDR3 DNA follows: TGTGCCAGCAGCCAAATAGAAGATACGCAGTATTTT. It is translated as CASSQIEDTQYF. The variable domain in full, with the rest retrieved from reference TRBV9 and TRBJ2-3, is DSGVTQTPKHLITATGQRVTLRCSPRSGDLSVYWYQQSLDQGLQFLIQYYNGEERAKGNILERFSAQQFPDLHSELNLSSLELGDSALYFCASSQIEDTQYFGPGTRLTVL.

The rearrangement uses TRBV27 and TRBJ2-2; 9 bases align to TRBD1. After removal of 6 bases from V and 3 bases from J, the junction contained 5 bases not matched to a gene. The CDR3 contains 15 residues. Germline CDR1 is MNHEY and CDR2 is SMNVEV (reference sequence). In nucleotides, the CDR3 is TGTGCCAGCAGGGGGAGGGACAGGGACACCGGGGAGCTGTTTTTT. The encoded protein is CASRGRDRDTGELFF.

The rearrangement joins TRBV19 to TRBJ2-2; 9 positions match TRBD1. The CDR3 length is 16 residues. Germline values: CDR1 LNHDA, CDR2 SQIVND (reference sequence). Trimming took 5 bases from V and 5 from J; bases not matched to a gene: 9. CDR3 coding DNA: TGTGCCAGTAGTCCCTCCTCGACAGGGGGGACCGGGGAGCTGTTTTTT. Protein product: CASSPSSTGGTGELFF. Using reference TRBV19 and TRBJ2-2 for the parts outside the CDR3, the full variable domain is DGGITQSPKYLFRKEGQNVTLSCEQNLNHDAMYWYRQDPGQGLRLIYYSQIVNDFQKGDIAEGYSVSREKKESFPLTVTSAQKNPTAFYLCASSPSSTGGTGELFFGEGSRLTVL.

CDR3 sequence (DNA): TGTGCCAGCAGCCCAGGCGGGGGACAACAGTACCAAGAGACCCAGTACTTC. This codes for CASSPGGGQQYQETQYF. The chain recombines TRBV11-3 with TRBJ2-5; D may be TRBD2 (7 bases). Germline V gene lookup returns CDR1 SGHNT and CDR2 YENEEA. Trimming pared 5 bases from V and 0 bases from J, leaving 19 bases between. This CDR3 region has 17 residues.

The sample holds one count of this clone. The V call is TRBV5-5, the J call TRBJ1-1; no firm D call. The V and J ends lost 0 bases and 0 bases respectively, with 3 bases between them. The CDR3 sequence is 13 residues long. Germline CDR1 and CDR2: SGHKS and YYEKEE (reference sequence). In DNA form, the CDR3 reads TGTGCCAGCAGCTTGGGTATGAACACTGAAGCTTTCTTT. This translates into CASSLGMNTEAFF.

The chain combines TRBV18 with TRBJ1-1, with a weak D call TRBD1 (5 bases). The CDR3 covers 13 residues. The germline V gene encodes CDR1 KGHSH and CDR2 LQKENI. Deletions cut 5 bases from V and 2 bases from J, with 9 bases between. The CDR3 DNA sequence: TGTGCCAGCTCATCGCAGGGTAACACTGAAGCTTTCTTT. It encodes CASSSQGNTEAFF.

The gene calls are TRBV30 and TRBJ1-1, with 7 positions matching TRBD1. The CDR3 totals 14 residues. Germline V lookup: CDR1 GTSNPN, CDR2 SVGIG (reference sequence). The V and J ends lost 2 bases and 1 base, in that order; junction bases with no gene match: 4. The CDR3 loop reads CAWSFHRGNTEAFF. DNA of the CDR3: TGTGCCTGGAGTTTCCACAGGGGGAACACTGAAGCTTTCTTT.

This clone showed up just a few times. CDR3 sequence (DNA): TGTGCCAGCAGCTTGCAAGGACAGGGAAACAAAAACATTCAGTACTTC. Translating gives CASSLQGQGNKNIQYF. V usage is TRBV5-4 and J usage is TRBJ2-4; TRBD1 agrees at 8 bases. V trimming: 1 base; J trimming: 3 bases; junction bases outside the gene matches: 6. Per the germline V gene, CDR1 is SGHNT and CDR2 is YYREEE (reference sequence). This CDR3 spans 16 amino acids.

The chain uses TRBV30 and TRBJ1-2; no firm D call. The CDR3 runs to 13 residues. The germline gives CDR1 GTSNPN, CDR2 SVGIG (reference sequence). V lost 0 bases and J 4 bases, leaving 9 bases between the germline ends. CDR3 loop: CAWSVGGVYGYTF. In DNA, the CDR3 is TGTGCCTGGAGTGTAGGCGGAGTCTATGGCTACACCTTC.

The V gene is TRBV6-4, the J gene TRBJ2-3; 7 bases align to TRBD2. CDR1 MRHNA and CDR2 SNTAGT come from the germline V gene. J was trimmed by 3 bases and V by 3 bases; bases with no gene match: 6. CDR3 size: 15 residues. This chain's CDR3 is CASSESGTTTDTQYF. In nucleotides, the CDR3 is TGTGCCAGCAGTGAGAGCGGGACGACAACAGATACGCAGTATTTT.

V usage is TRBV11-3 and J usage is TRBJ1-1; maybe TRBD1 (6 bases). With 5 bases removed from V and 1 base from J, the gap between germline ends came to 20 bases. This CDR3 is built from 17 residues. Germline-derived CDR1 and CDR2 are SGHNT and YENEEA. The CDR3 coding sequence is TGTGCCAGCAGCCCAGGCGGGGGCCATCGGAAGAACACTGAAGCTTTCTTT. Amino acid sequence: CASSPGGGHRKNTEAFF.

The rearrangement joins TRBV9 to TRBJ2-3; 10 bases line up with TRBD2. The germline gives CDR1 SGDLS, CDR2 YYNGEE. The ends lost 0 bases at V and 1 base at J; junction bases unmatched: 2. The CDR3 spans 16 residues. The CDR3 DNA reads TGTGCCAGCAGCGTAGAAGGACTAGCGGGCACAGATACGCAGTATTTT. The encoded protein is CASSVEGLAGTDTQYF.

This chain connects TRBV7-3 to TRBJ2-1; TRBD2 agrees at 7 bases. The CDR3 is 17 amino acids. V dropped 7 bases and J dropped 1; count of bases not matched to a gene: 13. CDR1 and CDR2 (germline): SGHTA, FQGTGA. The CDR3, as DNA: TGTGCCAGCAATCAGTCGCCCGGCGGGAGTTCCTACAATGAGCAGTTCTTC. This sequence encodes CASNQSPGGSSYNEQFF. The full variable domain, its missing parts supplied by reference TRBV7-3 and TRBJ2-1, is GAGVSQTPSNKVTEKGKYVELRCDPISGHTALYWYRQSLGQGPEFLIYFQGTGAADDSGLPNDRFFAVRPEGSVSTLKIQRTERGDSAVYLCASNQSPGGSSYNEQFFGPGTRLTVL.

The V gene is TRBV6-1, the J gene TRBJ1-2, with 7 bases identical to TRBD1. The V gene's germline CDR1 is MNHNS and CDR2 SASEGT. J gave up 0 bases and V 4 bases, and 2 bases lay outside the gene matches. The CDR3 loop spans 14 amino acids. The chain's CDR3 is CASSGGQANYGYTF. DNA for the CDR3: TGTGCCAGCAGTGGTGGACAGGCTAACTATGGCTACACCTTC.